Presented here are 13 T cell receptor beta chains from one specimen sequenced in a study of T cell repertoires in cytomegalovirus infection. TCRdb re-called the reads through MiXCR, storing one row per CDR3 protein. This table holds about 260,000 distinct CDR3 sequences, approximately 13% found once. Sample: PBMCs. Receptors were obtained from a human donor in good health (CMV status not recorded). Some clones in this sample may be carry-over from other donors' samples.

This clonotype occurred many times. V usage is TRBV6-2 or TRBV6-3 and J usage is TRBJ2-7, with 9 bases aligning to TRBD1. The V gene end was trimmed by 5 bases and the J gene end by 3 bases; junction bases not matched to a gene: 2. The CDR3 contains 13 residues. From germline, CDR1 is MNHEY and CDR2 SVGEGT. The CDR3 reads CASSMGQGYEQYF. The CDR3 DNA sequence: TGTGCCAGCAGTATGGGACAGGGCTACGAGCAGTACTTC.

This clonotype was counted at least ten times. The rearrangement joins TRBV20-1 to TRBJ1-2; tentatively, D is TRBD1 (6 bases). CDR3 length: 13 residues. Germline V gene sequence: CDR1 DFQATT, CDR2 SNEGSKA (reference sequence). Trimming shortened V by 3 bases and J by 3 bases, and 11 bases separated the two germline ends. The chain's CDR3 is CSASGGGDYGYTF. The CDR3 region has the DNA TGCAGTGCTAGTGGGGGCGGGGACTATGGCTACACCTTC.

The count of this clonotype is one. The rearrangement links TRBV15 to TRBJ2-1; no definite D call. Germline CDR1 LNHNV, CDR2 YYDKDF (reference sequence). The CDR3 totals 13 residues. The V end lost 5 bases, the J end lost 3 bases, and 8 bases lay between the germline ends. CDR3 DNA: TGTGCCACCAGCCGATCATTCTACAATGAGCAGTTCTTC. Translating it yields CATSRSFYNEQFF.

This clonotype came up many times. The DNA for the CDR3 is TGTGCCAGCAGGGACTGGACGCTGACAGATACGCAGTATTTT. It encodes CASRDWTLTDTQYF. V usage is TRBV11-2 and J usage is TRBJ2-3, with D tentatively TRBD2 (5 bases). This CDR3 is 14 amino acids long. CDR1 and CDR2 (germline): SGHAT, FQNNGV. Trimming removed 6 bases at V and 3 bases at J, with 13 bases between.

This rearrangement joins TRBV6-6 to TRBJ2-3; a possible D gene is TRBD2 (6 bases). The CDR3 spans 19 residues. The germline V and J ends were trimmed by 0 bases and 4 bases, with 23 bases remaining between them. From germline, CDR1 is MNHNY and CDR2 SVGAGI (reference sequence). Written as DNA, the CDR3 is TGTGCCAGCAGTTACTCGATGGCGGGGCGCCGGGCCGCAGCAGATACGCAGTATTTT. Amino acids: CASSYSMAGRRAAADTQYF.

This clonotype was found a few times. The rearrangement uses TRBV19 and TRBJ2-6, with a tentative D call TRBD2 (5 bases). The V and J ends lost 9 bases and 2 bases respectively, with 14 bases between them. This CDR3 contains 15 residues. Per the germline V gene, CDR1 is LNHDA and CDR2 is SQIVND (reference sequence). CDR3 in amino acids: CASGSGRTGANVLTF. The CDR3 DNA sequence: TGTGCCAGCGGAAGCGGCAGGACTGGGGCCAACGTCCTGACTTTC.

The V and J genes are TRBV28 and TRBJ2-5; D may correspond to TRBD1 or TRBD2 (5 bases each). CDR3 length equals 15 residues. Germline loops: CDR1 MDHEN, CDR2 SYDVKM. Between the trimmed V and J ends, which lost 3 bases and 5 bases, there was a span of 16 bases. The CDR3 spells CASSFGAGRWETQYF. In DNA form, the CDR3 reads TGTGCCAGCAGTTTCGGGGCAGGGCGGTGGGAGACCCAGTACTTC. Using reference TRBV28 and TRBJ2-5 for the parts outside the CDR3, the full variable domain is DVKVTQSSRYLVKRTGEKVFLECVQDMDHENMFWYRQDPGLGLRLIYFSYDVKMKEKGDIPEGYSVSREKKERFSLILESASTNQTSMYLCASSFGAGRWETQYFGPGTRLLVL.

The table lists this clonotype with many counts. This rearrangement joins TRBV5-6 to TRBJ1-2, with D tentatively TRBD1 (6 bases). Germline-derived CDR1 and CDR2 are SGHDT and YYEEEE. V gave up 4 bases and J gave up 4 bases, with 17 bases separating them. The CDR3 has 15 amino acids. The CDR3 region has the DNA TGTGCCAGCAGCGGTGGACAGCAGCCTCGCTATGGCTACACCTTC. It translates to CASSGGQQPRYGYTF. Full variable domain (remainder filled in from reference TRBV5-6 and TRBJ1-2): DAGVTQSPTHLIKTRGQQVTLRCSPKSGHDTVSWYQQALGQGPQFIFQYYEEEERQRGNFPDRFSGHQFPNYSSELNVNALLLGDSALYLCASSGGQQPRYGYTFGSGTRLTVV.

This clonotype was seen repeatedly, ten times or more. J is TRBJ2-3 and V is TRBV10-3; the D is unclear. The CDR3 is 13 amino acids. Per the germline V gene, CDR1 is ENHRY and CDR2 is SYGVKD. V was trimmed by 6 bases and J by 6 bases, leaving 13 bases between them. CDR3: CAIRPDSGDTQYF. CDR3 sequence (DNA): TGTGCCATCAGACCAGACTCCGGGGATACGCAGTATTTT.

The chain uses TRBV4-1 and TRBJ2-1; D perhaps matches TRBD1 (5 bases). V lost 1 base and J 0 bases, leaving 13 bases between the germline ends. The CDR3 is 17 residues long. CDR1 and CDR2 (germline): MGHRA, YSYEKL. In DNA form, the CDR3 reads TGCGCCAGCAGCCAAGTTCCAGGGTCTTCCTCCTACAATGAGCAGTTCTTC. Its protein product is CASSQVPGSSSYNEQFF.

This clonotype showed up just a few times. J is TRBJ1-2 and V is TRBV10-3; 9 nucleotides agree with TRBD1. In germline, CDR1 is ENHRY, CDR2 SYGVKD. Trimming at V came to 4 bases and at J to 2 bases, leaving 5 bases not matched to a gene. The CDR3 extends over 15 amino acids. The CDR3 protein is CAISVRTGDNYGYTF. The CDR3 DNA reads TGTGCCATCAGTGTAAGGACAGGGGACAACTATGGCTACACCTTC.

There are a few counts of this clonotype. The chain is built from TRBV6-2 or TRBV6-3 and TRBJ2-3; TRBD2 matches 7 bases. The V gene end was trimmed by 7 bases and the J gene end by 0 bases; junction bases not matched to a gene: 4. Germline V gives CDR1 MNHEY, CDR2 SVGEGT. The CDR3 runs to 14 residues. The CDR3 reads CASKRGSSTDTQYF. The CDR3 nucleotides read TGTGCCAGCAAGCGGGGCTCTAGCACAGATACGCAGTATTTT.

In this sample, this clonotype turned up a few times. This chain links TRBV6-2 or TRBV6-3 with TRBJ2-1, with TRBD2 matching over 8 bases. V lost 3 bases to trimming and J lost 4 bases; unmatched junction nucleotides: 17. CDR1 and CDR2 (germline): MNHEY, SVGEGT. The CDR3 has 19 amino acids. CDR3 in amino acids: CASSYELQLTSGLYNEQFF. DNA of the CDR3: TGTGCCAGCAGTTATGAGTTACAGCTTACTAGCGGATTATACAATGAGCAGTTCTTC.